A selection of T cell receptor beta chains follows, all from one sample in a study of control samples from healthy donors and cancer patients. Assay used: immunoSEQ multiplex PCR; TCRdb lists only in-frame clones, some missing. The table has approximately 69,000 clones, more than 70% seen once; the top ten hold about 6%. The sequenced sample was PBMCs. These receptors came from a man in his 60s with colorectal cancer. The CDR3 runs from the conserved cysteine through the conserved F or W. Fields, in order: V gene, D gene, clone size, J gene, CDR3 protein, CDR3 DNA. D genes are given only for firm matches. The size field is filled for only some rows; it gives once, few, many or a size class.

v_gene: TRBV5-4
d_gene: TRBD1
abundance: -
j_gene: TRBJ2-2
CDR3aa: CASSPRTGLDTGELFF
CDR3nt: TGTGCCAGCAGCCCCCGGACAGGGCTCGACACCGGGGAGCTGTTTTTT

v_gene: TRBV30
d_gene: TRBD1
abundance: many
j_gene: TRBJ1-6
CDR3aa: CAWSPRDSDNSPLHF
CDR3nt: TGTGCCTGGAGTCCCCGGGACAGCGATAATTCACCCCTCCACTTT

v_gene: TRBV6-1
d_gene: -
abundance: once
j_gene: TRBJ1-5
CDR3aa: CASSEAGGAGFDQPQHF
CDR3nt: TGTGCCAGCAGTGAAGCCGGGGGTGCGGGGTTTGATCAGCCCCAGCATTTT

v_gene: TRBV19
d_gene: -
abundance: -
j_gene: TRBJ2-1
CDR3aa: CASSIQGVLRNEQFF
CDR3nt: TGTGCCAGTAGTATACAGGGCGTCCTCCGGAATGAGCAGTTCTTC

v_gene: TRBV5-1
d_gene: -
abundance: -
j_gene: TRBJ1-2
CDR3aa: CASSPPGQPNYGYTF
CDR3nt: TGCGCCAGCAGCCCTCCAGGACAGCCTAACTATGGCTACACCTTC

v_gene: TRBV2
d_gene: -
abundance: -
j_gene: TRBJ1-1
CDR3aa: CASSRAGAGIEAFF
CDR3nt: TGTGCCAGCTCGAGGGCAGGGGCAGGGATTGAAGCTTTCTTT

v_gene: TRBV28
d_gene: TRBD1
abundance: -
j_gene: TRBJ2-6
CDR3aa: CASSFNRGPGANVLTF
CDR3nt: TGTGCCAGCAGTTTTAACAGGGGGCCTGGGGCCAACGTCCTGACTTTC

v_gene: TRBV30
d_gene: TRBD1
abundance: -
j_gene: TRBJ1-1
CDR3aa: CAWSALQGSTEAFF
CDR3nt: TGTGCCTGGAGTGCCTTACAGGGGAGCACTGAAGCTTTCTTT

v_gene: TRBV24-1
d_gene: -
abundance: -
j_gene: TRBJ2-3
CDR3aa: CATSGRGVYTQYF
CDR3nt: TGTGCCACCAGTGGGCGGGGTGTCTATACGCAGTATTTT

v_gene: TRBV5-5
d_gene: -
abundance: -
j_gene: TRBJ1-1
CDR3aa: CASSLEPVRGNTEAFF
CDR3nt: TGTGCCAGCAGCTTGGAACCTGTCAGGGGCAACACTGAAGCTTTCTTT

v_gene: TRBV6-4
d_gene: -
abundance: -
j_gene: TRBJ2-7
CDR3aa: CASRARVWGTSYEQYF
CDR3nt: TGTGCCAGCAGGGCCAGGGTCTGGGGTACGTCCTACGAGCAGTACTTC

v_gene: TRBV7-2
d_gene: TRBD1
abundance: -
j_gene: TRBJ2-2
CDR3aa: CASSTGQGAFTGELFF
CDR3nt: TGTGCCAGCAGCACGGGACAGGGGGCCTTCACCGGGGAGCTGTTTTTT

v_gene: TRBV19
d_gene: -
abundance: -
j_gene: TRBJ1-2
CDR3aa: CASKLDGPGMNYGYTF
CDR3nt: TGTGCCAGTAAATTAGACGGGCCAGGGATGAACTATGGCTACACCTTC

v_gene: TRBV4-1
d_gene: TRBD1
abundance: once
j_gene: TRBJ2-5
CDR3aa: CASSPRGGQGVSQETQYF
CDR3nt: TGCGCCAGCAGCCCAAGGGGAGGACAGGGGGTGTCCCAAGAGACCCAGTACTTC

v_gene: TRBV13
d_gene: -
abundance: -
j_gene: TRBJ2-7
CDR3aa: CASSLAPSGGEDEQYF
CDR3nt: TGTGCCAGCAGCTTAGCTCCCTCTGGCGGGGAGGACGAGCAGTACTTC

v_gene: TRBV23-1
d_gene: -
abundance: -
j_gene: TRBJ2-2
CDR3aa: CASSQSVDGGHGELFF
CDR3nt: TGCGCCAGCAGTCAATCCGTCGACGGAGGACACGGGGAGCTGTTTTTT

v_gene: TRBV7-2
d_gene: TRBD2
abundance: -
j_gene: TRBJ2-3
CDR3aa: CASSSKRGGSTDTQYF
CDR3nt: TGTGCCAGCAGCTCAAAGCGGGGGGGTAGCACAGATACGCAGTATTTT

v_gene: TRBV5-4
d_gene: -
abundance: -
j_gene: TRBJ2-1
CDR3aa: CASSLGGASYNEQFF
CDR3nt: TGTGCCAGCAGCTTGGGGGGGGCCTCCTACAATGAGCAGTTCTTC

v_gene: TRBV18
d_gene: -
abundance: -
j_gene: TRBJ1-5
CDR3aa: CASSPSVRNQPQHF
CDR3nt: TGTGCCAGCTCCCCCTCAGTACGCAATCAGCCCCAGCATTTT

v_gene: TRBV19
d_gene: -
abundance: -
j_gene: TRBJ2-2
CDR3aa: CASMVQGGTGELFF
CDR3nt: TGTGCCAGTATGGTGCAGGGTGGCACCGGGGAGCTGTTTTTT

v_gene: TRBV7-2
d_gene: -
abundance: -
j_gene: TRBJ1-2
CDR3aa: CASSPSWGLAGYTF
CDR3nt: TGTGCCAGCAGCCCTAGTTGGGGGTTGGCTGGCTACACCTTC

v_gene: TRBV4-1
d_gene: TRBD1
abundance: -
j_gene: TRBJ2-7
CDR3aa: CASSQGDRAAYEQYF
CDR3nt: TGCGCCAGCAGCCAAGGAGACAGGGCGGCCTACGAGCAGTACTTC

v_gene: TRBV6-5
d_gene: -
abundance: -
j_gene: TRBJ1-1
CDR3aa: CASSSKITPMNTEAFF
CDR3nt: TGTGCCAGCAGTTCCAAGATTACACCCATGAACACTGAAGCTTTCTTT

v_gene: TRBV6-2/TRBV6-3
d_gene: -
abundance: -
j_gene: TRBJ2-1
CDR3aa: CASSAMGGYNEQFF
CDR3nt: TGTGCCAGCAGTGCCATGGGCGGTTACAATGAGCAGTTCTTC

v_gene: TRBV5-1
d_gene: -
abundance: -
j_gene: TRBJ2-7
CDR3aa: CASSFLEGQGNEQYF
CDR3nt: TGCGCCAGCAGCTTCTTAGAGGGGCAGGGGAACGAGCAGTACTTC

v_gene: TRBV3-1/TRBV3-2
d_gene: TRBD2
abundance: few
j_gene: TRBJ2-3
CDR3aa: CASSRRLAGGFDTQYF
CDR3nt: TGTGCCAGCAGCCGGAGACTAGCGGGGGGTTTTGATACGCAGTATTTT

v_gene: TRBV7-6
d_gene: -
abundance: -
j_gene: TRBJ1-6
CDR3aa: CASSPDRSSYNSPLHF
CDR3nt: TGTGCCAGCAGCCCCGACAGGAGCTCCTATAATTCACCCCTCCACTTT

v_gene: TRBV5-1
d_gene: TRBD2
abundance: -
j_gene: TRBJ2-5
CDR3aa: CASSLLGGAETQYF
CDR3nt: TGCGCCAGCAGCTTGCTCGGGGGGGCCGAGACCCAGTACTTC

v_gene: TRBV5-8
d_gene: TRBD1
abundance: -
j_gene: TRBJ1-5
CDR3aa: CASSLHRGQPQHF
CDR3nt: TGTGCCAGCAGCTTGCACAGGGGGCAGCCCCAGCATTTT

v_gene: TRBV4-1
d_gene: TRBD2
abundance: -
j_gene: TRBJ2-3
CDR3aa: CASSQYLAEADTQYF
CDR3nt: TGCGCCAGCAGCCAATACCTAGCGGAGGCAGATACGCAGTATTTT

v_gene: TRBV6-5
d_gene: -
abundance: few
j_gene: TRBJ1-2
CDR3aa: CASRRTDGYTF
CDR3nt: TGTGCCAGCCGCAGGACAGATGGCTACACCTTC

v_gene: TRBV5-4
d_gene: -
abundance: -
j_gene: TRBJ2-3
CDR3aa: CASSPVLEVGDTQYF
CDR3nt: TGTGCCAGCAGCCCTGTTTTGGAGGTGGGAGATACGCAGTATTTT